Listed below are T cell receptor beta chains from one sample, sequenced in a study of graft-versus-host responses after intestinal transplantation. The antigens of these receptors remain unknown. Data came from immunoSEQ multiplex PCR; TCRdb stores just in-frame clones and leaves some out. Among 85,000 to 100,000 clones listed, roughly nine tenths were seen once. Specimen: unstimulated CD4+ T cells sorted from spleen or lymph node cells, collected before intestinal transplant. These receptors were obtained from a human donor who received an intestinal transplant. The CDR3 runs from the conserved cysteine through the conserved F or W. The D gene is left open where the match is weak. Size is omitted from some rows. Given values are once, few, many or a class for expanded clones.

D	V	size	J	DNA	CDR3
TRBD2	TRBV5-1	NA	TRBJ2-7	TGCGCCAGCAGCTTGGTCAGGACTAGCGGTGTCGACGAGCAGTACTTC	CASSLVRTSGVDEQYF
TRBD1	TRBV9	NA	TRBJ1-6	TGTGCCAGCAGCGCCACAGGGGTTGTGTCACCCCTCCACTTT	CASSATGVVSPLHF
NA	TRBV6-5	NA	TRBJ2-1	TGTGCCAGCAGTCTTACGTTGGAGGGTGAGCAGTTCTTC	CASSLTLEGEQFF
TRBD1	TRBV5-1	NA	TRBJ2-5	TGCGCCAGCAGCCCCCCGGGACAGGGCGCTGGGGAGCAGTACTTC	CASSPPGQGAGEQYF
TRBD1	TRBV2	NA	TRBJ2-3	TGTGCCAGCAGTATGGACAGGGGGGCCACAGATACGCAGTATTTT	CASSMDRGATDTQYF
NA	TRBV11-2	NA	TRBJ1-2	TGTGCCAGCAGCTTCGGGGGGCTCTTATCTCGTTATGGCTACACCTTC	CASSFGGLLSRYGYTF
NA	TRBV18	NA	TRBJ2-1	TGTGCCAGCTCACCACCAGGCGGGGAAACTTACAATGAGCAGTTCTTC	CASSPPGGETYNEQFF
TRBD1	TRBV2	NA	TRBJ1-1	TGTGCCAGCAGGGGGGACAGGGGAGGCACTGAAGCTTTCTTT	CASRGDRGGTEAFF
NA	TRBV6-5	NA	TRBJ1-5	TGTGCCAGCAGTTACTTGGGGGGTCAGCCCCAGCATTTT	CASSYLGGQPQHF
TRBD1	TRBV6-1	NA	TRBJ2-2	TGTGCCAGCAGCCCCGGGACAGTCGGAACCGGGGAGCTGTTTTTT	CASSPGTVGTGELFF
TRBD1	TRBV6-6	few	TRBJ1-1	TGTGCCAGCAGTCCGACAGGGCCCACTGAAGCTTTCTTT	CASSPTGPTEAFF
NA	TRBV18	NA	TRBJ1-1	TGTGCCAGCTCATTCTGGGTCGGAGAAACTGAAGCTTTCTTT	CASSFWVGETEAFF
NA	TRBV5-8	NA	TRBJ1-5	TGTGCCAGCAGTGTCGCGGACACCCCTAGCAATCAGCCCCAGCATTTT	CASSVADTPSNQPQHF
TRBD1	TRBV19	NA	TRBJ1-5	TGTGCCAGTAGTATGTTCCAGGGGGGTAATCAGCCCCAGCATTTT	CASSMFQGGNQPQHF
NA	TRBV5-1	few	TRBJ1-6	TGCGCCAGCAGCCCCGCCGACTTCAGGGGCAATTCACCCCTCCACTTT	CASSPADFRGNSPLHF
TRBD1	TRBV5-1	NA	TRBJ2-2	TGCGCCAGCAGCCCCCTGGACAGGCGGAACACCGGGGAGCTGTTTTTT	CASSPLDRRNTGELFF
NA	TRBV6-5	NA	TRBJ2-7	TGTGCCAGCACCTACTCGAGCTCCTACGAGCAGTACTTC	CASTYSSSYEQYF
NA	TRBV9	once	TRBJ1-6	TGTGCCAGCAGTCCGGGGGTCGGTGGGGAATCACCCCTCCACTTT	CASSPGVGGESPLHF
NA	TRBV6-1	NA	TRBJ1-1	TGTGCCAGCAGTCCGTCGAACACTGAAGCTTTCTTT	CASSPSNTEAFF
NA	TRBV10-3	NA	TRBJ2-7	TGTGCCATCAGTGACAGTGCCTACGAGCAGTACTTC	CAISDSAYEQYF
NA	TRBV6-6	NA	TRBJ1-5	TGTGCCAGCAGTCAAAATAGCAATCAGCCCCAGCATTTT	CASSQNSNQPQHF
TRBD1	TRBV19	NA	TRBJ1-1	TGTGCCAGTAGTAGGGACAGGGATAACACTGAAGCTTTCTTT	CASSRDRDNTEAFF
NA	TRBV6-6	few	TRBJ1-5	TGTGCCAGCAGCTACCCCGGGACACAAAGCAATCAGCCCCAGCATTTT	CASSYPGTQSNQPQHF
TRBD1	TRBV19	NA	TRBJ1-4	TGTGCCGTCGGGACAGGGATGCCGGGGTGGGAAAAACTGTTTTTT	CAVGTGMPGWEKLFF
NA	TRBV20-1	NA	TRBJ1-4	TGCAGTGCCAGGGGTAATGAAAAACTGTTTTTT	CSARGNEKLFF
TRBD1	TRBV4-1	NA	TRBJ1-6	TGCGCCAGCAGCCCAGGGGGCTGGGGAAATTCACCCCTCCACTTT	CASSPGGWGNSPLHF
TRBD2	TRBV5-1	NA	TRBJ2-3	TGCGCCAGCACTCTGCGGGGGGGCTCAGACGATACGCAGTATTTT	CASTLRGGSDDTQYF
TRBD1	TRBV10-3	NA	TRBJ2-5	TGTGCCATCAGTGACCAACCGCAGGGGGCGCTGGGGACCCAGTACTTC	CAISDQPQGALGTQYF
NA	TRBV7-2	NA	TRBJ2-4	TGTGCCAGCAGCTTATCGGTCAAAAACATTCAGTACTTC	CASSLSVKNIQYF
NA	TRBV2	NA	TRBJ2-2	TGTGCCAGCACGGAGGAATTGACCGGGGAGCTGTTTTTT	CASTEELTGELFF
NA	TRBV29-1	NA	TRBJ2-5	TGCAGCGTTGAAGATCGGGGAGAGACCCAGTACTTC	CSVEDRGETQYF
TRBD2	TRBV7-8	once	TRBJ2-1	TGTGCCAGCAGCTACCTTAGCCTAGCGGGGGGCGAGTTCTTC	CASSYLSLAGGEFF
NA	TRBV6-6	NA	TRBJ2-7	TGTGCCAGCAGTTACTCGGGAGGGGGAGACGAGCAGTACTTC	CASSYSGGGDEQYF
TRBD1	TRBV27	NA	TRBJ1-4	TGTGCCAGCAGTTACCGCCCGTCGGACAGGGGCCGCCGTACGGATGAAAAACTGTTTTTT	CASSYRPSDRGRRTDEKLFF
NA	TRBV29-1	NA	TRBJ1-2	TGCAGCGTTGACATGTCGGGGTTTAGTACGGGCTACACCTTC	CSVDMSGFSTGYTF
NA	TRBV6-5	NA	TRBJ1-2	TGTGCCAGCAGTTGCCGCGGGTTGAATGGCTACACCTTC	CASSCRGLNGYTF
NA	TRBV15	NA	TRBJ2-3	TGTGCCACCAGCAGACAAGGGGGGGCAGATACGCAGTATTTT	CATSRQGGADTQYF
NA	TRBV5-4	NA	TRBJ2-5	TGTGCCAGCAGCTTGCGGTTTGAGACCCAGTACTTC	CASSLRFETQYF
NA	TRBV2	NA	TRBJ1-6	TGTGCCAGCCACCAGGTGGGGCAAGGGGGTTCACCCCTCCACTTT	CASHQVGQGGSPLHF
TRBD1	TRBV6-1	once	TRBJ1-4	TGTGCCAGCAGCGCGGGACAGATTGAAAAACTGTTTTTT	CASSAGQIEKLFF
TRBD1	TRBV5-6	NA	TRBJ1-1	TGTGCCAGCAGCTTGGGACAGGGGAAAGGAGCTTTCTTT	CASSLGQGKGAFF
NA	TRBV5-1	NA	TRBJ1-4	TGCGCCAGCAGCTCGCGACAGGTTGTGGGCGAAAAACTGTTTTTT	CASSSRQVVGEKLFF
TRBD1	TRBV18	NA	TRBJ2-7	TGTGCCAGCTCCCCGGGACAGGGGGTCTCCTACGAGCAGTACTTC	CASSPGQGVSYEQYF
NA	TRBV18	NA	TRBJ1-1	TGTGCCAGCTCACTCGGACAGCACAACACTGAAGCTTTCTTT	CASSLGQHNTEAFF
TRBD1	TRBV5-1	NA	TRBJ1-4	TGCGCCAGCAGCTCTCACCGGGACAGCCTAGGAAAACTGTTTTTT	CASSSHRDSLGKLFF
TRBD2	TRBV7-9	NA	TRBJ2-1	TGTGCCAGCAGCCTGTTTAGCGGGGGGCCGGAGTCCTACAATGAGCAGTTCTTC	CASSLFSGGPESYNEQFF
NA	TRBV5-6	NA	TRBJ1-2	TGTGCCAGCAGCTTGGGGGGGGAAAACGGCTACACCTTC	CASSLGGENGYTF
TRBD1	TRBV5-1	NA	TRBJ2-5	TGCGCCAGCAGCTCCGGACAAGGGACAGGCTACTTACAGACCCAGTACTTC	CASSSGQGTGYLQTQYF
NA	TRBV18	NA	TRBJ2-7	TGTGCCAGCTCCTCGGGGGAAGGGGGCTTTCGCGAGCAGTACTTC	CASSSGEGGFREQYF
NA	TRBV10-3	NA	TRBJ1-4	TGTGCCATCAGTGAGGGACAGACTAATGAAAAACTGTTTTTT	CAISEGQTNEKLFF
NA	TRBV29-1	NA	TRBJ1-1	TGCAGCGTGGCCGTGGGGTCCTCAAAGACCCGGGAGGAAGCTTTCTTT	CSVAVGSSKTREEAFF
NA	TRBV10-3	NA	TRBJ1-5	TGTGCCATCAGTGAGTCGGGGCCAGGGAATCAGCCCCAGCATTTT	CAISESGPGNQPQHF
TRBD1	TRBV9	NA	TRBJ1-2	TGTGCCAGCAGTTCCGGGACAGGGTTGCTGTCTAACTATGGCTACACCTTC	CASSSGTGLLSNYGYTF
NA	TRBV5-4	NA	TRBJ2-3	TGTGCCAGCAGCTCCAAAAACAGGGAGACAGATACGCAGTATTTT	CASSSKNRETDTQYF
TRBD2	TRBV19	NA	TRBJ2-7	TGTGCCAGTAGTACGGGACTAGCGGGGTCCTACGAGCAGTACTTC	CASSTGLAGSYEQYF
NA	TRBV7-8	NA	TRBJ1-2	TGTGCCAGCAGCCCCCGGGGGGAAGGCTACACCTTC	CASSPRGEGYTF
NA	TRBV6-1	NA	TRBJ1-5	TGTGCCAGCAGTGAAGAAGTACAAACCCAGCCCCAGCATTTT	CASSEEVQTQPQHF
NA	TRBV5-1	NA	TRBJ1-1	TGCGCCAGCAGCTTGGGGGGTACAGGGCTGAACACTGAAGCTTTCTTT	CASSLGGTGLNTEAFF
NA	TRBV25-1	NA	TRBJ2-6	TGTGCCAGCAGTGAAAGCAGGGCTGGGGCCAACGTCCTGACTTTC	CASSESRAGANVLTF
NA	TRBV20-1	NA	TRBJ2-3	TGCAGTGCTAGAGACGCAGATACGCAGTATTTT	CSARDADTQYF